This TCR beta chain came from a study of naive and memory T cell subsets. Worth noting for this clonotype: Antigen specificity is unknown.

An equimolar mix of two oligonucleotides served as the beta constant-region primer for TRBC1 and TRBC2. Four rounds of PCR amplified the ligated cDNA using nested alpha and beta constant-region primers plus SP2. TCRdb fed the UMI-ligation and nested PCR reads into MiXCR, producing one record per CDR3 protein. The repertoire includes under 150,000 distinct CDR3 sequences, approximately 21% of them detected once, and roughly 0.68% sits in the top ten. Study-wide points: Possibly reflecting memory cells re-expressing CD45RA, a few larger clonotypes occurred in naive repertoires, especially CD8.

Deletions cut 0 bases from V and 10 bases from J, with 12 bases between. CDR3 size: 13 residues. Germline CDR1 LNHNV, CDR2 YYDKDF (reference sequence). Four subsets defined by CD45RA and CD27 were sorted after CD3, CD4, CD8 and live/dead staining. The chain is built from TRBV15 and TRBJ1-2, with D hard to call. The sequence came from a human donor in good health. Sequencing input: naive CD8+ T cells from blood. CDR3 loop: CATSRDLAGLYTF. DNA for the CDR3: TGTGCCACCAGCAGAGATCTCGCAGGCCTCTACACCTTC.